This T cell receptor beta chain was observed in a study of T cells of healthy individuals (dated by TCRdb to the late 2010s). This clonotype was observed at least ten times. This clone's antigen is unknown. Per-nucleotide qualities are absent, and no much larger clonotype sits a single base away. To prepare the library, 5' RACE was applied. Sequencing was carried out with an Illumina MiSeq. TCRdb itself trimmed the public reads at Q25 with fastp, ran MiXCR and retained productive beta chains. Every entry covers one CDR3 protein and lists the most common genes and DNA from its rows. Counted in this sample were about 57,000 distinct CDR3 sequences; around 15% of them appeared once. The top ten constitute around 4.7% of the sample. The clonotype originates from a human donor in good health.

The DNA sequence follows: TGTGCCAGCAGCAGTGAAGGGAACTATGGCTACACCTTC. Its product reads: CASSSEGNYGYTF. The sequence joins TRBV5-4 to TRBJ1-2, with no confident D gene call. Reading from cysteine to phenylalanine, the CDR3 counts 13 amino acids. The retained sequence is limited to the CDR3, 39 bases, with the frame set at the first base. The germline V gene (reference sequence) provides CDR1 SGHNT and CDR2 YYREEE. Relative to germline, V is 4 bases shorter and J is 2 bases shorter, with 9 bases between their ends. Supplemented by the reference TRBV5-4 and TRBJ1-2 proteins around the CDR3, the complete variable domain is ETGVTQSPTHLIKTRGQQVTLRCSSQSGHNTVSWYQQALGQGPQFIFQYYREEENGRGNFPPRFSGLQFPNYSSELNVNALELDDSALYLCASSSEGNYGYTFGSGTRLTVV.